The 16 T cell receptor beta chains below were found in one sample sequenced in a study of yellow fever vaccine responses in identical twins. Each CDR3 protein gets one entry after TCRdb re-called the RT-PCR reads with MiXCR. The sample has approximately 10,000 distinct CDR3 sequences, approximately 88% seen once. The material was T cells from blood (PBMCs), unsorted or a sorted subset (not recorded which), obtained before or after yellow fever vaccination (not recorded which). The receptor set was obtained from a young woman who received the yellow fever vaccine.

V is TRBV18 and J is TRBJ1-1, with 8 bases fitting TRBD1. The CDR3 contains 15 residues. Germline V lookup: CDR1 KGHSH, CDR2 LQKENI. With V trimmed by 3 bases and J by 3 bases, 6 bases remained unmatched. In DNA form, the CDR3 reads TGTGCCAGCTCACCCCGGGACAGGTCGTACACTGAAGCTTTCTTT. The encoded protein is CASSPRDRSYTEAFF. Full variable domain (rest looked up from reference TRBV18 and TRBJ1-1): NAGVMQNPRHLVRRRGQEARLRCSPMKGHSHVYWYRQLPEEGLKFMVYLQKENIIDESGMPKERFSAEFPKEGPSILRIQQVVRGDSAAYFCASSPRDRSYTEAFFGQGTRLTVV.

The chain carries TRBV15 and TRBJ2-2; D is unresolved. There are 13 residues in the CDR3. CDR1 and CDR2 (germline): LNHNV, YYDKDF (reference sequence). V was shortened by 0 bases and J by 1 base, with 0 bases between the two germline ends. The DNA for the CDR3 is TGTGCCACCAGCAGAGAGAACACCGGGGAGCTGTTTTTT. Residues: CATSRENTGELFF.

The CDR3 DNA sequence: TGTGCCAGCAGTCCTGACAGGGGGCTATCCTACGAGCAGTACTTC. Its translation is CASSPDRGLSYEQYF. The chain links TRBV12-3 or TRBV12-4 to TRBJ2-7; TRBD1 matches at 10 bases. V shed 5 bases, J shed 1 base, and the junction held 5 bases outside the gene matches. CDR3 length equals 15 residues.

The CDR3 coding sequence is TGTGCCAGTACGTCTAGCGGGATGTACGAGCAGTACTTC. The encoded protein is CASTSSGMYEQYF. The chain has TRBV19 and TRBJ2-7; TRBD2 agrees at 9 bases. This CDR3 has 13 amino acids. J was trimmed by 4 bases and V by 7 bases; bases with no gene match: 5. Germline CDR1 is LNHDA and CDR2 is SQIVND (reference sequence). Variable domain in full (rest from reference TRBV19 and TRBJ2-7): DGGITQSPKYLFRKEGQNVTLSCEQNLNHDAMYWYRQDPGQGLRLIYYSQIVNDFQKGDIAEGYSVSREKKESFPLTVTSAQKNPTAFYLCASTSSGMYEQYFGPGTRLTVT.

The chain combines TRBV7-2 with TRBJ2-3; 9 bases align to TRBD1. CDR3 length: 15 residues. Germline trimming cut 6 bases from V and 3 bases from J; bases unmatched to any gene: 7. The germline V gene encodes CDR1 SGHTA and CDR2 FQGNSA. The CDR3: CASRRPGQGTDTQYF. In nucleotides, the CDR3 is TGTGCCAGCAGACGTCCGGGACAGGGAACAGATACGCAGTATTTT.

The chain combines TRBV12-3 or TRBV12-4 with TRBJ1-1, with TRBD1 matching over 8 bases. The CDR3 covers 15 residues. V dropped 6 bases and J dropped 4; count of bases not matched to a gene: 10. The CDR3 bases are TGTGCCAGCAGAGAGCCAGGGGGCTTGGGCACTGAAGCTTTCTTT. Its protein is CASREPGGLGTEAFF.

The chain links TRBV18 to TRBJ2-3; D not resolved. CDR1 KGHSH and CDR2 LQKENI come from the germline V gene. The CDR3 is made up of 14 amino acids. The V and J ends lost 3 bases and 2 bases respectively, with 9 bases between them. Here the CDR3 reads CASSPPLLTDTQYF. For the CDR3, the DNA is TGTGCCAGCTCACCTCCGCTCCTCACAGATACGCAGTATTTT.

V gene TRBV3-1 combines with J gene TRBJ2-1; 10 bases fit TRBD2. Per the germline V gene, CDR1 is LGHDT and CDR2 is YNNKEL (reference sequence). J lost 8 bases, V lost 1 base, and 8 bases had no gene match. This CDR3 is 16 amino acids long. The DNA for the CDR3 is TGTGCCAGCAGCCAAGCCCCAAGCGGGGGGGCGGATGAGCAGTTCTTC. It translates to CASSQAPSGGADEQFF.

The chain recombines TRBV29-1 with TRBJ2-1; D remains unclear. Trimming left V 3 bases short and J 2 bases short, with 2 bases between. CDR3 length equals 11 residues. Germline CDR1 is SQVTM and CDR2 is ANQGSEA. The CDR3 nucleotides read TGCAGCGTTGAGACCTACAATGAGCAGTTCTTC. Residues: CSVETYNEQFF.

This chain links TRBV10-3 with TRBJ1-1; no reliable D call. This CDR3 has 13 amino acids. Trimming stripped 10 bases from V and 1 base from J, with 13 bases between. Per germline, CDR1 ENHRY and CDR2 SYGVKD. DNA of the CDR3: TGTGCCACCGGGGTAGAAGAGAACACTGAAGCTTTCTTT. This gives the protein CATGVEENTEAFF.

This clonotype is large within its sample. The rearrangement links TRBV2 to TRBJ2-1; 10 bases line up with TRBD1. CDR1 and CDR2 (germline): SNHLY, FYNNEI. There are 15 residues in the CDR3. V was clipped by 6 bases and J by 3 bases; unmatched bases: 5. CDR3 protein: CASRAGTGVYNEQFF. For the CDR3, the DNA is TGTGCCAGCAGGGCCGGGACAGGGGTCTACAATGAGCAGTTCTTC.

V is TRBV2 and J is TRBJ2-1; D gene unclear. Trimming shortened V by 7 bases and J by 6 bases, and 4 bases separated the two germline ends. Germline loops: CDR1 SNHLY, CDR2 FYNNEI. The CDR3 is 10 amino acids. This CDR3 is CASKGNEQFF. For the CDR3, the DNA is TGTGCCAGCAAGGGCAATGAGCAGTTCTTC.

The chain couples TRBV20-1 to TRBJ2-1, with 10 bases identical to TRBD2. V was clipped by 2 bases and J by 2 bases; unmatched bases: 6. In germline, CDR1 is DFQATT, CDR2 SNEGSKA (reference sequence). The CDR3 runs to 16 residues. The CDR3 DNA is TGCAGTGCTAGACCTCCCCTAGCGGGGGCCTACAATGAGCAGTTCTTC. Translated, it gives CSARPPLAGAYNEQFF.

The CDR3 reads CATSRPPVGSTGELFF. The CDR3 DNA reads TGTGCCACCAGCAGACCACCGGTAGGGTCCACCGGGGAGCTGTTTTTT. The rearrangement joins TRBV15 to TRBJ2-2; the D is unclear. Germline CDR1 and CDR2: LNHNV and YYDKDF (reference sequence). This CDR3 has 16 amino acids. V was cut by 2 bases and J by 4 bases, with 14 bases left in between. Together with reference TRBV15 and TRBJ2-2, the CDR3 gives the full variable domain: DAMVIQNPRYQVTQFGKPVTLSCSQTLNHNVMYWYQQKSSQAPKLLFHYYDKDFNNEADTPDNFQSRRPNTSFCFLDIRSPGLGDTAMYLCATSRPPVGSTGELFFGEGSRLTVL.

J is TRBJ1-3 and V is TRBV29-1, with D unclear. V dropped 7 bases and J dropped 0 bases, with 7 bases sitting between them. The CDR3 loop spans 12 amino acids. From germline, CDR1 is SQVTM and CDR2 ANQGSEA. CDR3 protein: CSARTSGNTIYF. CDR3 DNA sequence: TGCAGCGCAAGGACCTCTGGAAACACCATATATTTT.

This chain links TRBV2 with TRBJ2-7; unclear D gene. There are 13 residues in the CDR3. From germline, CDR1 is SNHLY and CDR2 FYNNEI. Trimming removed 6 bases from V and 2 bases from J, with 11 bases in between. For the CDR3, the DNA is TGTGCCAGCAGGGGCAGGCCTACCTACGAGCAGTACTTC. This sequence encodes CASRGRPTYEQYF. Full variable domain (outside the CDR3, taken from reference TRBV2 and TRBJ2-7): EPEVTQTPSHQVTQMGQEVILRCVPISNHLYFYWYRQILGQKVEFLVSFYNNEISEKSEIFDDQFSVERPDGSNFTLKIRSTKLEDSAMYFCASRGRPTYEQYFGPGTRLTVT.